The rows below give T cell receptor beta chains drawn from one sample of a study of cytomegalovirus exposure and HLA in healthy donors. Measured with immunoSEQ multiplex PCR; TCRdb has only the in-frame clones, and not every one. The sample carries about 100,000 clones, 70% to 85% recorded once. Material: PBMCs. All receptors come from a woman under 30 in good health and CMV-seronegative. Both conserved end residues are part of each CDR3. The D gene is left open where the match is weak. Size is stated for part of the rows, as once, few or many counts, or as a class when the clone is expanded.

d_call | j_call | clone_size | v_call | cdr3_aa | cdr3_nt
TRBD1 | TRBJ1-2 | NA | TRBV19 | CATHRQGAYGYTF | TGTGCCACCCATCGGCAGGGGGCCTATGGCTACACCTTC
TRBD1 | TRBJ1-3 | NA | TRBV7-3 | CASSLTGQGAGNTIYF | TGTGCCAGCAGCTTAACTGGACAGGGGGCTGGAAACACCATATATTTT
NA | TRBJ1-4 | NA | TRBV11-2 | CASSLRRGFNEKLFF | TGTGCCAGCAGCTTGCGTCGGGGATTTAATGAAAAACTGTTTTTT
TRBD1 | TRBJ2-1 | NA | TRBV7-8 | CASSLGNLGQGEQFF | TGTGCCAGCAGCTTAGGAAACCTAGGACAGGGGGAGCAGTTCTTC
TRBD2 | TRBJ2-1 | NA | TRBV4-1 | CASSQDGTSGPSDEQFF | TGCGCCAGCAGCCAAGATGGGACTAGCGGACCTAGTGATGAGCAGTTCTTC
NA | TRBJ1-1 | NA | TRBV5-5 | CASSLWQNTEAFF | TGTGCCAGCAGCTTGTGGCAGAACACTGAAGCTTTCTTT
TRBD1 | TRBJ2-7 | NA | TRBV6-5 | CASSYGDSSYEQYF | TGTGCCAGCAGTTATGGGGACAGCTCCTACGAGCAGTACTTC
TRBD1 | TRBJ1-5 | once | TRBV10-3 | CAISSQGAGQPQHF | TGTGCCATCAGTTCACAGGGGGCTGGACAGCCCCAGCATTTT
NA | TRBJ1-5 | few | TRBV4-3 | CASSQDRDNQPQHF | TGCGCCAGCAGCCAAGACAGGGACAATCAGCCCCAGCATTTT
NA | TRBJ1-2 | few | TRBV5-6 | CASSSRTVAGYGYTF | TGTGCCAGCAGCTCTAGGACCGTGGCGGGCTATGGCTACACCTTC
NA | TRBJ2-7 | NA | TRBV2 | CASFSEVSSYEQYF | TGTGCCAGCTTTTCTGAGGTCAGCTCCTACGAGCAGTACTTC
NA | TRBJ2-3 | NA | TRBV6-1 | CASGKYRDGTDTQYF | TGTGCCAGCGGGAAATACAGGGATGGCACAGATACGCAGTATTTT
TRBD2 | TRBJ2-1 | NA | TRBV5-8 | CASSFAGGRKFF | TGTGCCAGCAGCTTTGCGGGGGGAAGGAAGTTCTTC
NA | TRBJ2-5 | NA | TRBV7-9 | CASSQWQETQYF | TGTGCCAGCAGCCAGTGGCAAGAGACCCAGTACTTC
NA | TRBJ2-7 | NA | TRBV7-2 | CASSLWEGGTYEQYF | TGTGCCAGCAGCTTGTGGGAGGGGGGGACCTACGAGCAGTACTTC
NA | TRBJ1-6 | once | TRBV5-1 | CASSLGQGQNSPLHF | TGCGCCAGCAGCTTGGGGCAGGGACAAAATTCACCCCTCCACTTT
TRBD2 | TRBJ2-3 | NA | TRBV10-2 | CASSEDRLAGQDTQYF | TGCGCCAGCAGTGAGGATAGACTAGCAGGTCAAGATACGCAGTATTTT
NA | TRBJ1-6 | NA | TRBV9 | CASSVDQNSPLHF | TGTGCCAGCAGCGTAGACCAGAATTCACCCCTCCACTTT
NA | TRBJ2-1 | NA | TRBV11-2 | CASSLGGEQFF | TGTGCCAGCAGCTTAGGCGGTGAGCAGTTCTTC
TRBD1 | TRBJ1-2 | NA | TRBV5-8 | CASSFWPGTATNYGHTF | TGTGCCAGCAGCTTTTGGCCCGGGACAGCAACTAACTATGGCCACACCTTC
TRBD2 | TRBJ2-1 | many | TRBV29-1 | CSVGTSGNEQFF | TGCAGCGTTGGGACTAGCGGGAATGAGCAGTTCTTC
TRBD1 | TRBJ2-7 | NA | TRBV5-8 | CASSLVAGGTYEQYF | TGTGCCAGCAGCTTGGTGGCAGGGGGAACCTACGAGCAGTACTTC
TRBD1 | TRBJ2-5 | NA | TRBV4-1 | CASSQPGTGKETQYF | TGCGCCAGCAGCCAACCCGGGACAGGGAAAGAGACCCAGTACTTC
TRBD2 | TRBJ2-7 | NA | TRBV28 | CASNTAGTRLFYEQYF | TGTGCCAGCAATACCGCCGGGACTAGACTTTTCTACGAGCAGTACTTC
TRBD2 | TRBJ2-7 | NA | TRBV6-1 | CASSEARGRKLNEQYF | TGTGCCAGCAGTGAAGCTCGCGGGAGAAAACTAAACGAGCAGTACTTC
NA | TRBJ2-3 | NA | TRBV30 | CAWSGRLKSLTDTQYF | TGTGCCTGGAGTGGAAGACTGAAATCCCTCACAGATACGCAGTATTTT
NA | TRBJ1-5 | NA | TRBV27 | CASSNALNQPQHF | TGTGCCAGCAGCAACGCCCTAAATCAGCCCCAGCATTTT
TRBD2 | TRBJ2-2 | NA | TRBV27 | CASSFYPGLAGAYTGELFF | TGTGCCAGCAGTTTCTATCCGGGACTAGCGGGAGCGTATACCGGGGAGCTGTTTTTT
TRBD1 | TRBJ2-1 | NA | TRBV6-1 | CASSVGQGSYNEQFF | TGTGCCAGCAGCGTAGGACAGGGTTCCTACAATGAGCAGTTCTTC
NA | TRBJ1-1 | NA | TRBV28 | CASNSNTEAFF | TGTGCCAGCAACTCGAACACTGAAGCTTTCTTT
NA | TRBJ1-1 | NA | TRBV23-1 | CASSPTPIDGRVVTEAFF | TGCGCCAGCAGTCCTACCCCGATTGATGGCAGGGTCGTGACTGAAGCTTTCTTT
NA | TRBJ1-5 | NA | TRBV2 | CASSETRGASQPQHF | TGTGCCAGCAGTGAAACTCGGGGAGCGAGTCAGCCCCAGCATTTT
NA | TRBJ2-5 | NA | TRBV7-9 | CASSLGATTQYF | TGTGCCAGCAGCTTAGGGGCCACTACCCAGTACTTC
TRBD2 | TRBJ2-1 | NA | TRBV5-8 | CASSLATSGRFYNEQFF | TGTGCCAGCAGCTTGGCGACTAGCGGGAGGTTTTACAATGAGCAGTTCTTC
TRBD1 | TRBJ1-5 | NA | TRBV11-3 | CASSLDVSPTGTYQPQHF | TGTGCCAGCAGCTTAGATGTGTCCCCGACAGGGACATATCAGCCCCAGCATTTT
TRBD1 | TRBJ2-7 | NA | TRBV11-3 | CASSIGQESYEQYF | TGTGCCAGCAGCATAGGACAGGAGTCCTACGAGCAGTACTTC
NA | TRBJ1-2 | NA | TRBV7-2 | CASSLAQADGYTF | TGTGCCAGCAGCTTAGCACAGGCGGATGGCTACACCTTC